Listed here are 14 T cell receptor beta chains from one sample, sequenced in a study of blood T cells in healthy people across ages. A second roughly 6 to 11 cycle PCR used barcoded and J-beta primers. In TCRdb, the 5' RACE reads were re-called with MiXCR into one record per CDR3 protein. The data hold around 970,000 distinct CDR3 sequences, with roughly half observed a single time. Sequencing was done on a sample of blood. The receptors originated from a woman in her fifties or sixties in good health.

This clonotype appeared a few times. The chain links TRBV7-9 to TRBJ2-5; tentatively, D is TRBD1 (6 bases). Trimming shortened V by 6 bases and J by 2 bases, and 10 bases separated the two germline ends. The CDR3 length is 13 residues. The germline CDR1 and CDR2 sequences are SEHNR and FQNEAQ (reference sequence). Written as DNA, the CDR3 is TGTGCCAGCAGGAGGACAGAACAAGAGACCCAGTACTTC. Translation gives CASRRTEQETQYF.

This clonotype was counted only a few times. Here the CDR3 reads CASSLGSYNEQYF. The CDR3 DNA sequence: TGCGCCAGCAGCTTGGGGTCCTACAATGAGCAGTACTTC. This chain connects TRBV5-1 to TRBJ2-1, with D uncertain. Gene TRBJ2-7 matches the end of the DNA better, so the J call may be wrong. Germline CDR1 SGHRS, CDR2 YFSETQ. The CDR3 contains 13 residues.

DNA of the CDR3: TGTGCCAGCAGTTACTCCCCAAGAGGGGACTACGAGCAGTACTTC. The encoded protein is CASSYSPRGDYEQYF. The chain recombines TRBV6-5 with TRBJ2-7; D is perhaps TRBD1 or TRBD2 (5 bases each). Trimming cost V 0 bases and J 3 bases, with 12 bases left between them. There are 15 residues in the CDR3. CDR1 is MNHEY, CDR2 SVGAGI, per germline.

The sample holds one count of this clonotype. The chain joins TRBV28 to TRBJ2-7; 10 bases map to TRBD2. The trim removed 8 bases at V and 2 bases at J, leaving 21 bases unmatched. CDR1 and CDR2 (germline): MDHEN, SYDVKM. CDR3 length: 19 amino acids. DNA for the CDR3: TGTGCCAGCCATCCCCTAGTGGGTCTAGCGGGGGAACGAACCTACGAGCAGTACTTC. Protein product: CASHPLVGLAGERTYEQYF. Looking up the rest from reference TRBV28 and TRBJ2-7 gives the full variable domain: DVKVTQSSRYLVKRTGEKVFLECVQDMDHENMFWYRQDPGLGLRLIYFSYDVKMKEKGDIPEGYSVSREKKERFSLILESASTNQTSMYLCASHPLVGLAGERTYEQYFGPGTRLTVT.

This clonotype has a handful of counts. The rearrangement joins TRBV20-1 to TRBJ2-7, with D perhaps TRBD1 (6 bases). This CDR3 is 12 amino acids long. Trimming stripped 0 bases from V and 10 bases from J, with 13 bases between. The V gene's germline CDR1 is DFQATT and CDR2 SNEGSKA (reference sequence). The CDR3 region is CSARDLSGHQYF. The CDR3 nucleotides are TGCAGTGCTAGAGATTTGTCGGGACACCAGTACTTC.

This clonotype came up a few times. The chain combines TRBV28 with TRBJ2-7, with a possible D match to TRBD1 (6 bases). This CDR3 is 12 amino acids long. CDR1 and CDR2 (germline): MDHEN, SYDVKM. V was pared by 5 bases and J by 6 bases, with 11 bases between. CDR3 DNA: TGTGCCAGCAGTCTCTACAGGGCCGAGCAGTACTTC. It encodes CASSLYRAEQYF. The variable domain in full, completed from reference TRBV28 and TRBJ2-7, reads DVKVTQSSRYLVKRTGEKVFLECVQDMDHENMFWYRQDPGLGLRLIYFSYDVKMKEKGDIPEGYSVSREKKERFSLILESASTNQTSMYLCASSLYRAEQYFGPGTRLTVT.

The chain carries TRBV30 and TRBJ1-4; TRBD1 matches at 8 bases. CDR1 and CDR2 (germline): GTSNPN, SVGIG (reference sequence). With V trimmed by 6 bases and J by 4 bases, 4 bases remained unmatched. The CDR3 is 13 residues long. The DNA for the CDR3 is TGTGCCTGTCGCGGGACAGGTAATGAAAAACTGTTTTTT. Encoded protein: CACRGTGNEKLFF.

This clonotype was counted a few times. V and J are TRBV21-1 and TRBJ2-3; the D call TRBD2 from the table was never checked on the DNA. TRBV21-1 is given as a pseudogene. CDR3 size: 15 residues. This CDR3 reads CASSPGPTSTDTQYF. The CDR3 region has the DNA TGTGCCAGCAGCCCAGGGCCCACGAGCACAGATACGCAGTATTTT.

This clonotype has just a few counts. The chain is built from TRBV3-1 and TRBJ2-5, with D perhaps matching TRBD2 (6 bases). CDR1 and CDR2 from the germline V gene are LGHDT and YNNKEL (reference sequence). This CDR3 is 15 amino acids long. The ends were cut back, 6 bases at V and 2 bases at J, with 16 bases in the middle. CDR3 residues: CASSMTGGKQETQYF. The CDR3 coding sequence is TGTGCCAGCAGTATGACCGGAGGGAAACAAGAGACCCAGTACTTC.

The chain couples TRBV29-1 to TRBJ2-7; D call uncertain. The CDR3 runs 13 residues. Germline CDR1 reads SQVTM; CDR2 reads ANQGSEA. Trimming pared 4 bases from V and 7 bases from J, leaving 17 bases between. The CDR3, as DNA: TGCAGCGTTGCCAGAAATCCCAGCGATGAGCAGTACTTC. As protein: CSVARNPSDEQYF.

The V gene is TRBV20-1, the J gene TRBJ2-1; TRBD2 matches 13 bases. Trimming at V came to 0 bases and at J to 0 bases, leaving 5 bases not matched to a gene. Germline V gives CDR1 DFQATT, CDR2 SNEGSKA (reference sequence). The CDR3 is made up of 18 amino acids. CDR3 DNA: TGCAGTGCTAGAGATCGGACTAGCGGGAGTGTCTCCTACAATGAGCAGTTCTTC. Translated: CSARDRTSGSVSYNEQFF.

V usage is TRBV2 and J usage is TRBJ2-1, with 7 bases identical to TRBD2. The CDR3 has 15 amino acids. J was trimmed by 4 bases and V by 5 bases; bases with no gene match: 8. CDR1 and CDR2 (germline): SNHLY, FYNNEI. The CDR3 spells CASSSLVGGYNEQFF. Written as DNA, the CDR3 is TGTGCCAGCAGTTCACTAGTGGGAGGGTACAATGAGCAGTTCTTC.

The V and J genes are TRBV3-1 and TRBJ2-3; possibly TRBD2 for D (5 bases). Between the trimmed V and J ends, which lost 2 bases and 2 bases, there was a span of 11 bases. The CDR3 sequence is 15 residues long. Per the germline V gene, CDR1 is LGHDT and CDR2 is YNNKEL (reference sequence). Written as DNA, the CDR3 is TGTGCCAGCAGCCAACGGGGTCAGATCACAGATACGCAGTATTTT. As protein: CASSQRGQITDTQYF.

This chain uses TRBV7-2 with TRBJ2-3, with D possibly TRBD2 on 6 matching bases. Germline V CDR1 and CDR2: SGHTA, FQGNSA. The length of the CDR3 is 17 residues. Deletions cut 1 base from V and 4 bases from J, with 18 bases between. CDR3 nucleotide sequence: TGTGCCAGCAGCTTAGTCCTCCGGACTGGCGGGGCAGATACGCAGTATTTT. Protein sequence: CASSLVLRTGGADTQYF.